The rows below give T cell receptor beta chains drawn from one sample of a study of immune characterization of retroperitoneal liposarcoma. TCRdb itself ran the PCR reads through MiXCR, one entry per CDR3 protein. The data contain approximately 4,700 distinct CDR3 sequences, around a third of them singletons. Sequencing was carried out using tumor tissue. These receptors were obtained from a male donor with retroperitoneal liposarcoma. CDR3s leave out the opening cysteine and the closing phenylalanine or tryptophan.

ASSLSGGYYNEQF | TRBV7-2
ASSEVMGTGGDGYT | TRBV6-1
ASTPRGLADNEQF | TRBV6-1
ASSRRAASGETQY | TRBV27
ASSGRLAGPTDTQY | TRBV6-1
ASSLAGTEPYEQF | TRBV7-3
ASSLVGLADSSYNEQF | TRBV7-6
ASSPRTTLSVNEQF | TRBV5-1
ASSSLVEQF | TRBV5-6
ASSLSGTSGSMKTQF | TRBV7-2
ASPKGGPQETQY | TRBV6-1
ASSEYSCGRMPGGEQY | TRBV25-1
ASSESRVDAGSSFWQY | TRBV6-1
ASRDPTKNIQY | TRBV12-3/TRBV12-4
ASSSLDGQGWKTDTQY | TRBV7-6
ASSYSKGGALDEQF | TRBV6-6
ASTPRGTETQY | TRBV6-1
ASSPREGINNEQY | TRBV12-3/TRBV12-4
ASSLVVSGSGETQY | TRBV7-6
ASSLALESSYEQY | TRBV11-1
ASKGGGDGYT | TRBV6-1
ASSEALQALVGQF | TRBV6-1
ASSLAARTSSYNEQF | TRBV11-2
AISESGTSGGANEQF | TRBV10-3
ASSLGGKPYNEQY | TRBV12-3/TRBV12-4
ASGSGPNEQF | TRBV12-5
ASSEVKGGTDTQY | TRBV6-1
ASSSSGTSYEQF | TRBV12-3/TRBV12-4
ASSPGLAVDTQY | TRBV6-1
ASSRRTSGTYNEQF | TRBV11-3
ASGWARDEQF | TRBV7-6
ASEGTGLAANEQF | TRBV12-5
ASSQEGLAGNEQF | TRBV4-1
ASSLLGTGSVLPYEQF | TRBV7-8
SLRGTDTQY | TRBV29-1
ASSRTIQETQF | TRBV7-8
ASSPDGRGNTEAF | TRBV6-1
ASSGDLSSYNEQF | TRBV6-1
ASSQLAGVQETQY | TRBV9
ASSPQMAGFSYEQF | TRBV7-6
ASSYSWGGTDTQY | TRBV6-6